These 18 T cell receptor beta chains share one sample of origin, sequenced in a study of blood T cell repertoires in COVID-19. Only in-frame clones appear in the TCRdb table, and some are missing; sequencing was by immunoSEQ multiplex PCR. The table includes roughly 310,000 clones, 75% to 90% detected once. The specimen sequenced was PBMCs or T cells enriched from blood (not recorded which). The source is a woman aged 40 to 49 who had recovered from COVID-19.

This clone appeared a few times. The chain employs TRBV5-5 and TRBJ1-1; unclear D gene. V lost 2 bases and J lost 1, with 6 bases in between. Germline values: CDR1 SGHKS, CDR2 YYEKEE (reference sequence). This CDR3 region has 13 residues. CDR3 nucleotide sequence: TGTGCCAGCAGCTTCTCCGGGAACACTGAAGCTTTCTTT. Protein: CASSFSGNTEAFF.

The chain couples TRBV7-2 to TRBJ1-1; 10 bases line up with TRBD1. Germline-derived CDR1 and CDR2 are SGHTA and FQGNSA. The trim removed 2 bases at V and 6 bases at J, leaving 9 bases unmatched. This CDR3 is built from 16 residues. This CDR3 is CASSLSGQGIRAEAFF. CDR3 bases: TGTGCCAGCAGCTTATCGGGACAGGGGATTAGGGCTGAAGCTTTCTTT.

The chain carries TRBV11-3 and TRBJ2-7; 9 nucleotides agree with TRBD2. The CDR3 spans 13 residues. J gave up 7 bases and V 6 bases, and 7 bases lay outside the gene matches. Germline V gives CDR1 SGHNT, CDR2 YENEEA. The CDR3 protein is CASRRSGGWEQYF. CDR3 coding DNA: TGTGCCAGCAGAAGAAGCGGGGGGTGGGAGCAGTACTTC.

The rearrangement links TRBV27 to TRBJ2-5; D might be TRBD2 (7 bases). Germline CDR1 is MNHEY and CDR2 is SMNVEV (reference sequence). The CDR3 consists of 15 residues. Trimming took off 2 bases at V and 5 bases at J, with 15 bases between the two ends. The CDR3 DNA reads TGTGCCAGCAGTTTAATGGCGGGGGCGGTGGAGACCCAGTACTTC. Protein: CASSLMAGAVETQYF.

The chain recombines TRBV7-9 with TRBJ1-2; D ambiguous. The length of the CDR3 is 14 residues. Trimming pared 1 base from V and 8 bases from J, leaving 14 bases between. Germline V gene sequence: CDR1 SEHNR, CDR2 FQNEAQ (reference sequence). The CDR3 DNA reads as TGTGCCAGCAGCTTAGAGACGGCCCTGGGCGGCTACACCTTC. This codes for CASSLETALGGYTF.

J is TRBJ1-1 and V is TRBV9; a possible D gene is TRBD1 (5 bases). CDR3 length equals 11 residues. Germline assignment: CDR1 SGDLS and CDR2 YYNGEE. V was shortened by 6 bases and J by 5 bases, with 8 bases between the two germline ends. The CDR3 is CASTGGTEAFF. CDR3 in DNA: TGTGCCAGCACGGGGGGTACTGAAGCTTTCTTT.

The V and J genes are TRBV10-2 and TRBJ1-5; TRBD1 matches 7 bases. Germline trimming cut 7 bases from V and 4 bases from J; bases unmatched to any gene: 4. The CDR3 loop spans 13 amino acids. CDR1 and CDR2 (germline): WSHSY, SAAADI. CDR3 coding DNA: TGCGCCAGCAAGCAGGGGGAGAATCAGCCCCAGCATTTT. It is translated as CASKQGENQPQHF.

The CDR3 sequence is CASSGGSGRFETQYF. CDR3 DNA: TGTGCCAGCAGCGGAGGTAGCGGGAGATTCGAGACCCAGTACTTC. This chain uses TRBV9 with TRBJ2-5; 9 bases align to TRBD2. With 3 bases clipped from V and 5 bases from J, the junction kept 8 bases outside the gene matches. Germline V gene sequence: CDR1 SGDLS, CDR2 YYNGEE. CDR3 length: 15 amino acids.

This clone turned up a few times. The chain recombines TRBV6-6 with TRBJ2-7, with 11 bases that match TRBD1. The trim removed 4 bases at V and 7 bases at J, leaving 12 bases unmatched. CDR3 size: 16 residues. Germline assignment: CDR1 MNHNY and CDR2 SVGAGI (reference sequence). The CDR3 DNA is TGTGCCAGCAGTTTTACGTCGGGACAGGGGGAAAGGGAGCAGTACTTC. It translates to CASSFTSGQGEREQYF.

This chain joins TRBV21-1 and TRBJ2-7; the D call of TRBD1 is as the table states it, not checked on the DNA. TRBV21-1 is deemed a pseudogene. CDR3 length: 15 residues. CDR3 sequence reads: CASSKLDRPFYEQYF. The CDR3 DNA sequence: TGTGCCAGCAGCAAATTAGACAGACCCTTCTACGAGCAGTACTTC.

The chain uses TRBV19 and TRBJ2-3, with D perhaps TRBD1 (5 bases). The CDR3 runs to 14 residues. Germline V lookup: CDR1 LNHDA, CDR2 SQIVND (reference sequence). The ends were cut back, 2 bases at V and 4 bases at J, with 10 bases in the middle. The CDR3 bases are TGTGCCAGTAGTATAATGGGGCAGGCAGATACGCAGTATTTT. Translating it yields CASSIMGQADTQYF.

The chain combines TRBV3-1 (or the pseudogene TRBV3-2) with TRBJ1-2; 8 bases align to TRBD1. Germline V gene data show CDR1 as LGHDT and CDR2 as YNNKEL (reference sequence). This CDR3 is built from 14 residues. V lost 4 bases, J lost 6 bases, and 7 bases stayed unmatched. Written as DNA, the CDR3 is TGTGCCAGCAGCCCCTGGACAGGGAGTAATGGCTACACCTTC. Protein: CASSPWTGSNGYTF.

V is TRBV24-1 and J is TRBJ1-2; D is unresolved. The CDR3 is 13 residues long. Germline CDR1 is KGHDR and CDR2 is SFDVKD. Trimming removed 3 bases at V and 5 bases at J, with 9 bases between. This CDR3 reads CATSDATLYGYTF. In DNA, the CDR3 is TGTGCCACCAGTGATGCCACCCTATATGGCTACACCTTC.

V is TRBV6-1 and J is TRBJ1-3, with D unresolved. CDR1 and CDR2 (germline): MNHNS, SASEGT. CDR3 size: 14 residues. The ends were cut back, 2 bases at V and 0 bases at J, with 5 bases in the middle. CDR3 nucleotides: TGTGCCAGCAGTGAACAATTCTCTGGAAACACCATATATTTT. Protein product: CASSEQFSGNTIYF.

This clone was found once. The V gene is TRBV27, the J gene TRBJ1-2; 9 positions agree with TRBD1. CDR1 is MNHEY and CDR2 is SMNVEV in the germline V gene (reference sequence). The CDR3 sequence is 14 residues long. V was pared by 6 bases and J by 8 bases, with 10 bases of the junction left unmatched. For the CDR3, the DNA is TGTGCCAGCAGGTCTTTGGACAGGGGATCAGGCTACACCTTC. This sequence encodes CASRSLDRGSGYTF.

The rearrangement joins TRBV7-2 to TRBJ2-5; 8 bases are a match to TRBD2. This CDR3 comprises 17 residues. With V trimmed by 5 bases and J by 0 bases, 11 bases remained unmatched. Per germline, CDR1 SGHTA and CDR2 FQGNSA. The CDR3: CASSIPLVAGNQETQYF. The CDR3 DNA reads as TGTGCCAGCAGCATACCTTTGGTAGCGGGAAACCAAGAGACCCAGTACTTC.

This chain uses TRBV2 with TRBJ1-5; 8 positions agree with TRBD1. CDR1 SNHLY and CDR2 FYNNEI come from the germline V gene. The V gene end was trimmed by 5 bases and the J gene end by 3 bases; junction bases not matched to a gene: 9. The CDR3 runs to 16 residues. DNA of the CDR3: TGTGCCAGCAGTCGGACAGGGCCGATTGCCAATCAGCCCCAGCATTTT. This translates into CASSRTGPIANQPQHF.

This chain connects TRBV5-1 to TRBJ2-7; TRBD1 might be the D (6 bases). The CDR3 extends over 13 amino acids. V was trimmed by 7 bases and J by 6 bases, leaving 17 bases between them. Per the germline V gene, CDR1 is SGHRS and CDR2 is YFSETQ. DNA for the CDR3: TGCGCCAGCTCCCAGGGGCTGTCGACCGAGCAGTACTTC. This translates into CASSQGLSTEQYF.